Below, 2 T cell receptor beta chains from the same sample are listed, as sequenced in a study of Graves' ophthalmopathy and Graves' hyperthyroidism. RNA transcripts yielded amplified TCR beta CDR3 regions. Scientists carried out first-round RT-PCR using HTBI primers and then a second-round multiplex PCR. TCRdb processed the multiplex PCR reads anew with MiXCR; each CDR3 protein has one entry. The sample lists a few hundred thousand distinct CDR3 sequences, about 18% occurring once. Input material: peripheral blood. The origin of the receptors is an adult woman with stable Graves' hyperthyroidism.

J is TRBJ2-7 and V is TRBV12-3 or TRBV12-4; maybe TRBD1 (6 bases). This CDR3 is 15 amino acids long. Trimming shortened V by 5 bases and J by 3 bases, and 17 bases separated the two germline ends. CDR3 DNA sequence: TGTGCCAGCAGTCTTCACGACAGGAGCCGCTACGAGCAGTACTTC. As protein: CASSLHDRSRYEQYF.

Comments on this clonotype: A much larger clone differs by one base, so this may be a read error. The gene calls are TRBV10-3 and TRBJ1-2, with a possible D match to TRBD1 (6 bases). Germline CDR1 is ENHRY and CDR2 is SYGVKD. The CDR3 contains 15 residues. V shed 8 bases and J shed 2 bases, with 18 bases lying between them. CDR3 protein: CAICGNQGLNYGYTF. DNA of the CDR3: TGTGCCATCTGTGGAAACCAGGGGCTAAACTATGGCTACACCTTC.